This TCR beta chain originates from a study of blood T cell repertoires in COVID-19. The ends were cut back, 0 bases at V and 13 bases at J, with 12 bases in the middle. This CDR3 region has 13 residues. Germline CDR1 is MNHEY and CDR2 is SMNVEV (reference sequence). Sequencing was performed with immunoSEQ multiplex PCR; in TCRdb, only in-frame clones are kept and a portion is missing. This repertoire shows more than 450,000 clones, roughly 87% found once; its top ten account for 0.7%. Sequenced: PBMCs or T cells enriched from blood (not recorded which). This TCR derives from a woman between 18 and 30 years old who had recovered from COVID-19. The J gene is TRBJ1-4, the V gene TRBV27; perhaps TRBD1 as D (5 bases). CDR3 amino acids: CASSLSGGRILFF. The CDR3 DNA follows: TGTGCCAGCAGTTTATCGGGGGGACGGATACTGTTTTTT.